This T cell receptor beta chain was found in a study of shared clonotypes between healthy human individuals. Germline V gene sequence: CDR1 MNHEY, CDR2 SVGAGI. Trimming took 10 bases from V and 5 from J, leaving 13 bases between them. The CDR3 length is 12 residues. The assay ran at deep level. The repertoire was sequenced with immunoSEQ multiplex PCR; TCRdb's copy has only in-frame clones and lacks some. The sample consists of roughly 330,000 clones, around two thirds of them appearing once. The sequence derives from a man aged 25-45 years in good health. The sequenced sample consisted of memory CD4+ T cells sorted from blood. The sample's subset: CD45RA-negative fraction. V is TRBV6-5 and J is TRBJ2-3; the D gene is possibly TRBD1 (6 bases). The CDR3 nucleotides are TGTGCCACACAACAGGGTTTAGATACGCAGTATTTT. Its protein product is CATQQGLDTQYF.